The source of this TCR beta chain is a study of T cell responses to AZD1222 COVID-19 vaccine. Study at large: The analysis combined second doses at about 4 or about 12 weeks. Broader study findings: Two AZD1222 doses significantly raised spike-specific TCR breadth and depth over controls. The donor cohort was predominantly white British with a female majority, and clonal diversity may have been underestimated.

This CDR3 contains 14 residues. Germline values: CDR1 SEHNR, CDR2 FQNEAQ (reference sequence). Trimming stripped 3 bases from V and 0 bases from J, with 8 bases between. Note on this clone: The target antigen is unknown.

The method was immunoSEQ multiplex PCR; TCRdb's version includes in-frame clones alone and lacks a portion of them. The data contain approximately 150,000 clones, around nine tenths of them singletons. The sequence was collected from an adult in good health. V usage is TRBV7-9 and J usage is TRBJ1-2; D uncertain. The sample in question was peripheral blood, obtained on day 0 of AZD1222 vaccination. In DNA, the CDR3 is TGTGCCAGCAGCTTTGTGGAGGCTAACTATGGCTACACCTTC. It yields the protein CASSFVEANYGYTF. Variable domain in full (rest from reference TRBV7-9 and TRBJ1-2): DTGVSQNPRHKITKRGQNVTFRCDPISEHNRLYWYRQTLGQGPEFLTYFQNEAQLEKSRLLSDRFSAERPKGSFSTLEIQRTEQGDSAMYLCASSFVEANYGYTFGSGTRLTVV.